This is a list of T cell receptor beta chains from one sample in a study of response to subunit inactivated influenza vaccine. One entry per CDR3 protein, called by TCRdb with MiXCR from the RT-PCR reads. The data show about 540,000 distinct CDR3 sequences, roughly 23% seen once. These records were also assigned to another study, of T cells expressing NK-cell markers.

The sample in question was CD4+ T cells sorted from PBMCs, obtained 11 to 12 days after vaccination. These receptors were collected from a middle-aged man who received an inactivated influenza vaccine. Each CDR3 is given with its conserved first and last residue. Fields, in order: D gene, V gene, J gene, clone size, CDR3 DNA, CDR3 protein. A D gene is named only where the DNA matches it firmly. Where a row states a size, it is once, few, many or the class of an expanded clone; other rows omit it.

D gene: NA
V gene: TRBV28
J gene: TRBJ1-3
clone size: few
CDR3 DNA: TGTGCCAGCAGTTTCGGCCCTATTTTGGGCGGAAACACCATATATTTT
CDR3 protein: CASSFGPILGGNTIYF

D gene: TRBD2
V gene: TRBV4-3
J gene: TRBJ2-1
clone size: NA
CDR3 DNA: TGCGCCAGCAGCCAAGAGAAGGTAGCGGGATCTCGGGATGAGCAGTTCTTC
CDR3 protein: CASSQEKVAGSRDEQFF

D gene: TRBD1
V gene: TRBV29-1
J gene: TRBJ2-3
clone size: many
CDR3 DNA: TGCAGCGTTCAACGGGACAGGGGTACAGATACGCAGTATTTT
CDR3 protein: CSVQRDRGTDTQYF

D gene: TRBD2
V gene: TRBV12-3/TRBV12-4
J gene: TRBJ2-5
clone size: NA
CDR3 DNA: TGTGCCAGCAGTCCAAGGACTAGCGGGAAAGAGACCCAGTACTTC
CDR3 protein: CASSPRTSGKETQYF

D gene: TRBD2
V gene: TRBV12-3/TRBV12-4
J gene: TRBJ2-5
clone size: NA
CDR3 DNA: TGTGCCAGCAGGTCTAGCGGGAGGGCCCGGTCGGACCAGTACTTC
CDR3 protein: CASRSSGRARSDQYF

D gene: TRBD1
V gene: TRBV10-3
J gene: TRBJ1-6
clone size: many
CDR3 DNA: TGTGCCACAAAGAGGACAGGGAATAATTCACCCCTCCACTTT
CDR3 protein: CATKRTGNNSPLHF

D gene: TRBD2
V gene: TRBV7-2
J gene: TRBJ2-5
clone size: NA
CDR3 DNA: TGTGCCAGCAGCTTATTTAGCGGGGGGGAAGAGACCCAGTACTTC
CDR3 protein: CASSLFSGGEETQYF

D gene: NA
V gene: TRBV7-2
J gene: TRBJ2-1
clone size: few
CDR3 DNA: TGTGCCAGCAGCCGGGACTGGAGCTCCTACAATGAGCAGTTCTTC
CDR3 protein: CASSRDWSSYNEQFF

D gene: TRBD2
V gene: TRBV20-1
J gene: TRBJ2-7
clone size: many
CDR3 DNA: TGCAGTGCCCCAGGACTAGCGGGAGGTGACGAGCAGTACTTC
CDR3 protein: CSAPGLAGGDEQYF

D gene: NA
V gene: TRBV6-2/TRBV6-3
J gene: TRBJ1-6
clone size: NA
CDR3 DNA: TGTGCGACCCACGCGGGGCCCCTCCACTTT
CDR3 protein: CATHAGPLHF

D gene: TRBD2
V gene: TRBV10-3
J gene: TRBJ2-7
clone size: NA
CDR3 DNA: TGTGCCATCAGTGAGTCCCTAGCGGGGAGCCGAGAGCAGTACTTC
CDR3 protein: CAISESLAGSREQYF

D gene: TRBD2
V gene: TRBV11-1
J gene: TRBJ2-2
clone size: few
CDR3 DNA: TGTGCCAGCAGCAACCGATTGACTAGCGGGAGATTCACCGGGGAGCTGTTTTTT
CDR3 protein: CASSNRLTSGRFTGELFF

D gene: TRBD2
V gene: TRBV7-2
J gene: TRBJ2-7
clone size: many
CDR3 DNA: TGTGCCAGCAGCTTAGGTCGGCTAGCGGGAGCGGGTGAGCAGTACTTC
CDR3 protein: CASSLGRLAGAGEQYF

D gene: NA
V gene: TRBV9
J gene: TRBJ1-1
clone size: few
CDR3 DNA: TGTGCCAGCAGCGCGTCCTCCTTGAACACTGAAGCTTTCTTT
CDR3 protein: CASSASSLNTEAFF

D gene: NA
V gene: TRBV12-3/TRBV12-4
J gene: TRBJ2-3
clone size: NA
CDR3 DNA: TGTGCCAGCAGTTTAGGGGTCATAAGCACAGATACGCAGTATTTT
CDR3 protein: CASSLGVISTDTQYF

D gene: NA
V gene: TRBV29-1
J gene: TRBJ1-1
clone size: few
CDR3 DNA: TGCAGCGCCCGACCCTTCATGAACACTGAAGCTTTCTTT
CDR3 protein: CSARPFMNTEAFF